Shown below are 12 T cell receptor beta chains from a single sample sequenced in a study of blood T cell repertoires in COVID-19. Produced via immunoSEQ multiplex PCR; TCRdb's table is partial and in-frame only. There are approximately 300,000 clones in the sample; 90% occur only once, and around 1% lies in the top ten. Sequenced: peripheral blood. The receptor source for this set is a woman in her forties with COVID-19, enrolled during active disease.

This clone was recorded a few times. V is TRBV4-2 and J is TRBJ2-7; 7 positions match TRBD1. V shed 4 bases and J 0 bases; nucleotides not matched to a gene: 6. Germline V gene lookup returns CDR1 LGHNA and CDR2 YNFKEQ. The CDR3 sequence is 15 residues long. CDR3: CASSPSGTDSYEQYF. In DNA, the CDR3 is TGTGCCAGCAGCCCCTCCGGGACAGACTCCTACGAGCAGTACTTC.

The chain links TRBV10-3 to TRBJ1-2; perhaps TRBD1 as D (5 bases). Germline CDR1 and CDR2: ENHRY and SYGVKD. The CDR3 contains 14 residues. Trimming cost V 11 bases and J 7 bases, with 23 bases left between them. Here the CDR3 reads CALRPDGAVGGYTF. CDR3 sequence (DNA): TGTGCCCTCCGCCCTGATGGGGCCGTAGGTGGCTACACCTTC.

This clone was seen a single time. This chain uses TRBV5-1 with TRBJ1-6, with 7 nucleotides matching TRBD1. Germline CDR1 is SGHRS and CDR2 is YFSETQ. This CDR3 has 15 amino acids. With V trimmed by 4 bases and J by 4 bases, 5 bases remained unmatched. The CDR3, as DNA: TGCGCCAGCAGCCCGGGACAGTCATATAATTCACCCCTCCACTTT. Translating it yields CASSPGQSYNSPLHF. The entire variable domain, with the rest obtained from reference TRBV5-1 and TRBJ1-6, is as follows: KAGVTQTPRYLIKTRGQQVTLSCSPISGHRSVSWYQQTPGQGLQFLFEYFSETQRNKGNFPGRFSGRQFSNSRSEMNVSTLELGDSALYLCASSPGQSYNSPLHFGNGTRLTVT.

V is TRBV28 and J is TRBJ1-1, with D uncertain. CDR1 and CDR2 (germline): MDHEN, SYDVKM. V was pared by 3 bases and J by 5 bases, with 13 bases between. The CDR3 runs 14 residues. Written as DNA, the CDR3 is TGTGCCAGCAGTTTGCCACAGCCGAGTACTGAAGCTTTCTTT. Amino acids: CASSLPQPSTEAFF.

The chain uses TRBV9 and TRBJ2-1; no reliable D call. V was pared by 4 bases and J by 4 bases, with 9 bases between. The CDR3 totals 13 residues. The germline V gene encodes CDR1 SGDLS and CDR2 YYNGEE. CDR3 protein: CASSIGSYNEQFF. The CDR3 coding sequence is TGTGCCAGCAGCATCGGGTCTTACAATGAGCAGTTCTTC.

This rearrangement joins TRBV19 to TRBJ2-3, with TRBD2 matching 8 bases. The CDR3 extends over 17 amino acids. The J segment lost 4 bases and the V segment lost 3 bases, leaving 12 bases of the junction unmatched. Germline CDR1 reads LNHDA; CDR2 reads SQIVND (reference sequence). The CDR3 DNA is TGTGCCAGTAGTATCGGGCCTAGCGGGCCTAGGGCAGATACGCAGTATTTT. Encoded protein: CASSIGPSGPRADTQYF.

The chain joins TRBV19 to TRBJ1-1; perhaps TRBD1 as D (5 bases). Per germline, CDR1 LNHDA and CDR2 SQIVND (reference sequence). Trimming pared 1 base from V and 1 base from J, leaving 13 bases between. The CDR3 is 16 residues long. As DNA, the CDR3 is TGTGCCAGTAGTATAGTTTGGGGCAGTCAGAACACTGAAGCTTTCTTT. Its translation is CASSIVWGSQNTEAFF.

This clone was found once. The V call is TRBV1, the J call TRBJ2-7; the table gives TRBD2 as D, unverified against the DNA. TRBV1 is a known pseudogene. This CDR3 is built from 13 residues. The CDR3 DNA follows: TGCACCAGCACCTTAGGGGACTACTACGAGCAGTACTTC. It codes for CTSTLGDYYEQYF.

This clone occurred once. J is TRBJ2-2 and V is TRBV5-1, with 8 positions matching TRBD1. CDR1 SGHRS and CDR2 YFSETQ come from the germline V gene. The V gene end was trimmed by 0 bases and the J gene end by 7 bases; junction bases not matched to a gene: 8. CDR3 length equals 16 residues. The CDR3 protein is CASSLVKAGTGGELFF. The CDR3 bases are TGCGCCAGCAGCTTGGTCAAGGCAGGGACAGGCGGGGAGCTGTTTTTT. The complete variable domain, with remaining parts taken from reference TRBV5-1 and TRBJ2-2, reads KAGVTQTPRYLIKTRGQQVTLSCSPISGHRSVSWYQQTPGQGLQFLFEYFSETQRNKGNFPGRFSGRQFSNSRSEMNVSTLELGDSALYLCASSLVKAGTGGELFFGEGSRLTVL.

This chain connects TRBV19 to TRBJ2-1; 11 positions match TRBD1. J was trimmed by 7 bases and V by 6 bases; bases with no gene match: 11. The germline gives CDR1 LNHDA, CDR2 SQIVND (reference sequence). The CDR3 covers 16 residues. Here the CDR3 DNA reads TGTGCCAGTAGCTGGACAGGGGGCATTTTAACTAATGAGCAGTTCTTC. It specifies CASSWTGGILTNEQFF.

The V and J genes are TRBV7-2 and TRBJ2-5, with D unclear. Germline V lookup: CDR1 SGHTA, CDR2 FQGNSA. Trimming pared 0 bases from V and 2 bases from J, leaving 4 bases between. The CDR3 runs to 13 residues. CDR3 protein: CASSLALQETQYF. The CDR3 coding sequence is TGTGCCAGCAGCTTAGCCCTACAAGAGACCCAGTACTTC.

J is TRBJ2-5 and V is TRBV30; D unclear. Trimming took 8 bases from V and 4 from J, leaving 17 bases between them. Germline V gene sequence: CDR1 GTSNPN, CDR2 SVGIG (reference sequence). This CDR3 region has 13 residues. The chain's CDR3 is CAAKGPSGETQYF. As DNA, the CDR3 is TGTGCCGCTAAAGGCCCTTCAGGAGAGACCCAGTACTTC.